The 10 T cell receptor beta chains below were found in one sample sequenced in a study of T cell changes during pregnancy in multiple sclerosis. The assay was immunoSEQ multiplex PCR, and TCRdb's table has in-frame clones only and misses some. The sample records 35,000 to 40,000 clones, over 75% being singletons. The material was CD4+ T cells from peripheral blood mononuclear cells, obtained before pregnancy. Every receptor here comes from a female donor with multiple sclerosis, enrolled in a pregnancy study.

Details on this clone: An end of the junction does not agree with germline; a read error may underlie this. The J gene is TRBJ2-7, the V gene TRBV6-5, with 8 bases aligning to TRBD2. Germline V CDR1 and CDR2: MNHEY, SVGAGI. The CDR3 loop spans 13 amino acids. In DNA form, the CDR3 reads TGTGCCAGCAGTTACGATGGTCGGAGCGGGAGCCTGTTC. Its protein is CASSYDGRSGSLF.

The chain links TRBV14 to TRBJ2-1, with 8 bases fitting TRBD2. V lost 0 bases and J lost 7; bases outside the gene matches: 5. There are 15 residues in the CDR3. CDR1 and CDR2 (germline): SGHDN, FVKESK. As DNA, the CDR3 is TGTGCCAGCAGCCAAGATTCACTAGCGGTGAATGAGCAGTTCTTC. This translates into CASSQDSLAVNEQFF.

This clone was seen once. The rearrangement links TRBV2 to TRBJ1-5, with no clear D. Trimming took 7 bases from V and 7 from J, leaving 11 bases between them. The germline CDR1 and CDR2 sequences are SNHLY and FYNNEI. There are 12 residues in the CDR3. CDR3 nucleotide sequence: TGTGCCAGCACCCCGGGTAGCCAGCCCCAGCATTTT. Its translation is CASTPGSQPQHF.

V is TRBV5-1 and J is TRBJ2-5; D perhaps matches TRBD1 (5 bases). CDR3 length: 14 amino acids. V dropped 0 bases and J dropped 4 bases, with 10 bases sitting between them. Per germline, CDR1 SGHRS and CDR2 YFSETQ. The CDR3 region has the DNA TGCGCCAGCAGCTTGGATTCTAGGGGAGAGACCCAGTACTTC. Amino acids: CASSLDSRGETQYF.

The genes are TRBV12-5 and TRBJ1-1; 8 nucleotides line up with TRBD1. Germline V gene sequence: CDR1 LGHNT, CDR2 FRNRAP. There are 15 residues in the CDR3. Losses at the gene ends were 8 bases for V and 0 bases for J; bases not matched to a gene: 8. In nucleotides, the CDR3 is TGTGCTAGTCCCCGAGACAGGGGACTGAACACTGAAGCTTTCTTT. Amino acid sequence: CASPRDRGLNTEAFF.

DNA of the CDR3: TGTGCCTGGAGTGATTTCTCGGGACTAGCGGGATCTCATGAGCAGTTCTTC. Its protein is CAWSDFSGLAGSHEQFF. The chain employs TRBV30 and TRBJ2-1, with TRBD2 identical over 13 bases. Per germline, CDR1 GTSNPN and CDR2 SVGIG (reference sequence). This CDR3 is 17 amino acids long. V was pared by 1 base and J by 8 bases, with 11 bases of the junction left unmatched.

The CDR3, as DNA: TGTGCCAGCAGCTTAGCGCGGACAGATTACTATGGCTACACCTTC. This sequence encodes CASSLARTDYYGYTF. The V call is TRBV7-2, the J call TRBJ1-2; TRBD1 might be the D (6 bases). The length of the CDR3 is 15 residues. V gave up 0 bases and J gave up 3 bases, with 11 bases separating them. The V gene's germline CDR1 is SGHTA and CDR2 FQGNSA.

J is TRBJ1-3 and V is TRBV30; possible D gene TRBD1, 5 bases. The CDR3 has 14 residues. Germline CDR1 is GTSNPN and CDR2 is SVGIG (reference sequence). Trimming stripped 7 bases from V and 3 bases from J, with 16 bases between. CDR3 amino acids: CAYSRPGGGNTIYF. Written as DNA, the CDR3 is TGTGCCTACTCTCGACCCGGGGGTGGAAACACCATATATTTT.

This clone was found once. CDR3 loop: CASSQPGLAGGQGNEQFF. CDR3 coding DNA: TGCGCCAGCAGCCAACCGGGACTAGCGGGAGGGCAGGGCAATGAGCAGTTCTTC. The chain couples TRBV4-1 to TRBJ2-1, with 16 positions matching TRBD2. Trimming at V came to 2 bases and at J to 6 bases, leaving 7 bases not matched to a gene. The germline CDR1 and CDR2 sequences are MGHRA and YSYEKL. The CDR3 has 18 residues.

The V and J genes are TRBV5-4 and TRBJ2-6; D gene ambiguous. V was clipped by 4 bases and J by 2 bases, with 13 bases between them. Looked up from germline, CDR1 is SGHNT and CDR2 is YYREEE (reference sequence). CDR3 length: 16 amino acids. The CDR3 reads CASSHAAAPGANVLTF. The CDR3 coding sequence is TGTGCCAGCAGCCACGCCGCGGCCCCTGGGGCCAACGTCCTGACTTTC.